This T cell receptor beta chain was sequenced for a study of cytomegalovirus exposure and HLA in healthy donors. The length of the CDR3 is 19 residues. The germline V gene has CDR1 SGDLS and CDR2 YYNGEE. The germline V and J ends were trimmed by 0 bases and 5 bases, with 26 bases remaining between them. It was with 60 Vbeta and 13 Jbeta primers that the PCR ran. Clones were sequenced by immunoSEQ multiplex PCR, and TCRdb holds only the in-frame ones, with some missing. This sample yields 100,000 or so clones, of which roughly 74% are seen a single time; approximately 2% belongs to the top ten. This receptor was identified in a woman between 40 and 50 years old in good health and CMV-seronegative. The chain couples TRBV9 to TRBJ1-2; a possible D gene is TRBD1 (6 bases). Material for sequencing was PBMCs. CDR3 loop: CASSVASEGGAQRFYGYTF. The CDR3 DNA reads as TGTGCCAGCAGCGTAGCTTCCGAGGGGGGGGCGCAAAGATTTTATGGCTACACCTTC. The entire variable domain, with the rest obtained from reference TRBV9 and TRBJ1-2, is as follows: DSGVTQTPKHLITATGQRVTLRCSPRSGDLSVYWYQQSLDQGLQFLIQYYNGEERAKGNILERFSAQQFPDLHSELNLSSLELGDSALYFCASSVASEGGAQRFYGYTFGSGTRLTVV.